What follows describes a single T cell receptor beta chain. Its antigen target is currently unknown. Per-base qualities were not stored, and no clone one base away is much larger. This record comes from a study of blood T cell repertoires in COVID-19 (TCRdb year 2020). With regard to the full study: Samples from collaborators originated in the United States, Italy and Spain and spanned both the acute and convalescent phases of COVID-19. Where HLA class I and class II types were available, the types were taken from metadata supplied by the sample provider, not from assay-based typing. The sample metadata nearly always contained a de-identified subject ID, COVID-19 status, age in years and sex. The repertoires were released in a freely available public database intended as a resource for research on the immune response to SARS-CoV-2. Subjects who had been exposed to COVID-19, were actively infected with it, or had recovered from it provided the deeply sampled blood TCRbeta repertoires that made up the dataset. Samples came from the ongoing ImmuneRACE study (first 160 participants) plus 1,254 subjects from 6 global collaborators. The prospective study material was composed of cDNA or gDNA derived from T cells, B-cell-depleted T cells, or PBMCs. What the research found in general, with its limitations: How much clinical and demographic metadata was included differed by source and by participant, and the metadata was provided uncurated.

Collaborating institutions collected whole blood in K2EDTA tubes following their own protocols. For TCRbeta analysis, collaborators shipped samples as frozen whole blood, isolated PBMCs, or DNA extracted from either of those sample types. TCRbeta CDR3 regions were amplified from genomic DNA by means of the immunoSEQ Assay, a bias-controlled multiplex PCR. From the authors' description of their analysis: Nucleated cell counts per sample were estimated from amplification of reference gene primers within the assay. To quantify the absolute abundance of each unique TCRbeta CDR3 rearrangement, sequence reads were collapsed and filtered. For each sample, productive Simpson clonality was calculated by taking the square root of Simpson's diversity index across productive rearrangements. The source is immuneACCESS, and TCRdb retained only in-frame sequences with V and J called. Part of the clones is not carried over; for the studies checked, unresolved V genes explain less than half of this, and the remainder is unexplained. V and J calls and clone size come straight from that table; D and trimming were deduced from the DNA. Recorded for this sample are approximately 160,000 clones; around 83% of them occurred a single time. The ten largest clones take up 5.5% to 8% of the sample.

Clipping removes 0 bases from V and 5 bases from J, with 6 as the unmatched junction base count. Reading from cysteine to phenylalanine, the CDR3 counts 16 amino acids. Solely the CDR3 DNA is kept, with 48 bases framed from the first base. CDR1 and CDR2, per the germline V gene, are LGHNA and YNFKEQ. The sequence was collected from a woman in her forties or fifties in a cohort sampled during active or convalescent COVID-19. Sequences were obtained from peripheral blood. The chain is made from TRBV4-2 and TRBJ2-5, and TRBD2 matches 10 of the central bases. The DNA sequence follows: TGTGCCAGCAGCCAAGATGGAAGCGGGGGGGCGGAGACCCAGTACTTC. The resulting protein is CASSQDGSGGAETQYF.